A selection of T cell receptor beta chains follows, all from one sample in a study of shared clonotypes between healthy human individuals. This table comes from immunoSEQ multiplex PCR, and its TCRdb copy is limited to in-frame clones, with some not included. The data hold 2 million or so clones, with about 95% observed a single time. Material: naive CD8+ T cells sorted from blood. The receptor source for this set is a man aged 18 to 35 in good health. CDR3s include the opening cysteine and the closing phenylalanine or tryptophan. D genes are given only for firm matches. Clone size appears in some rows only: once, few, many, or a class for an expanded clone.

D	V	size	J	DNA	CDR3
TRBD1	TRBV6-1	.	TRBJ2-7	TGTGCCAGCAGCGAGGACAGGGCCTACGAGCAGTACTTC	CASSEDRAYEQYF
TRBD2	TRBV10-2	.	TRBJ2-1	TGCGCCAGCAGTGAGCGACTAGCCGACACCTACAATGAGCAGTTCTTC	CASSERLADTYNEQFF
.	TRBV10-2	.	TRBJ1-3	TGCGCCAGCAGTGAGTTAACGGAGGGACTAGATGGAAACACCATATATTTT	CASSELTEGLDGNTIYF
TRBD1	TRBV4-3	.	TRBJ1-2	TGCGCCAGCAGCCCCGGGACAGGGGGCCTCTATGGCTACACCTTC	CASSPGTGGLYGYTF
.	TRBV27	.	TRBJ1-1	TGTGCCAGCAGTTTAAACCAAATGGGGGACACTGAAGCTTTCTTT	CASSLNQMGDTEAFF
.	TRBV25-1	.	TRBJ2-5	TGTGCCAGCAGTGAGCTTGCCATCCAAGAGACCCAGTACTTC	CASSELAIQETQYF
.	TRBV2	.	TRBJ1-4	TGTGCCAGCAGTGTGACAGGCTTTGATGAAAAACTGTTTTTT	CASSVTGFDEKLFF
TRBD1	TRBV5-1	.	TRBJ2-7	TGCGCCAGCAGCTCCGGACAGGCCGCCTACGAGCAGTACTTC	CASSSGQAAYEQYF
.	TRBV25-1	.	TRBJ1-4	TGTGCCAGCAGCGGGAACTTTGCCACTAATGAAAAACTGTTTTTT	CASSGNFATNEKLFF
.	TRBV7-8	.	TRBJ1-2	TGTGCCAGCAGCCCGAGCTCCCATGACTATGGCTACACCTTC	CASSPSSHDYGYTF
TRBD1	TRBV6-5	.	TRBJ1-6	TGTGCCAGCGGGGCAGGGGGCTTTTCACCCCTCCACTTT	CASGAGGFSPLHF
.	TRBV29-1	.	TRBJ2-5	TGCAGCGCAGACCGGACCGATTCGCAAGAGACCCAGTACTTC	CSADRTDSQETQYF
.	TRBV4-1	.	TRBJ1-3	TGCGCCAGCAGCCTCGGCCCTGGAAACACCATATATTTT	CASSLGPGNTIYF
.	TRBV6-1	once	TRBJ2-7	TGTGCCAGCAGTGGGGGTACCTACGAGCAGTACTTC	CASSGGTYEQYF
TRBD2	TRBV4-1	.	TRBJ2-3	TGCGCCAGCAGCCCAGAGGGAGGGAGCACAGATACGCAGTATTTT	CASSPEGGSTDTQYF
.	TRBV11-2	.	TRBJ2-7	TGTGCCAGCAGCCCGCCGGGACGGAGCTCCTACGAGCAGTACTTC	CASSPPGRSSYEQYF
.	TRBV7-9	.	TRBJ2-2	TGTGCCAGCACTCCGAGACAGAGAAACACCGGGGAGCTGTTTTTT	CASTPRQRNTGELFF
.	TRBV27	.	TRBJ1-1	TGTGCCAGCACCTTAACAGGGAGCGGGACTGAAGCTTTCTTT	CASTLTGSGTEAFF
.	TRBV14	.	TRBJ2-7	TGTGCCAGCAGCCAAGGCACTACCTACGAGCAGTACTTC	CASSQGTTYEQYF
.	TRBV10-3	once	TRBJ2-3	TGTGCCATCAGTGAGGCTGCGAAGGGGGGGACAGATACGCAGTATTTT	CAISEAAKGGTDTQYF
.	TRBV30	.	TRBJ2-7	TGTGCCTGGAGTGTCTCCGGCTACGAGCAGTACTTC	CAWSVSGYEQYF
.	TRBV19	.	TRBJ1-1	TGTGCCAGTAGTATACAGACGATTGGGGGGACCCCTGAAGCTTTCTTT	CASSIQTIGGTPEAFF
.	TRBV9	.	TRBJ2-7	TGTGCCAGCAGCTCTGAGACGGACTCCTACGAGCAGTACTTC	CASSSETDSYEQYF
TRBD1	TRBV6-1	.	TRBJ1-2	TGTGCCAGCAGTGAAGGGACAGGCTATGGCTACACCTTC	CASSEGTGYGYTF
TRBD1	TRBV4-3	.	TRBJ1-2	TGCGCCAGCAGCAAAGGGACAGGGGCGAATAACTATGGCTACACCTTC	CASSKGTGANNYGYTF
.	TRBV7-2	.	TRBJ1-3	TGTGCCAGCAGCTACCCAGGGGATGCGGGAAACACCATATATTTT	CASSYPGDAGNTIYF
.	TRBV7-2	.	TRBJ2-1	TGTGCCAGCAGCTTACTACTCCCCCCCTACAATGAGCAGTTCTTC	CASSLLLPPYNEQFF
.	TRBV7-3	.	TRBJ1-4	TGTGCCAGCAGCACGGGGGACGATGAAAAACTGTTTTTT	CASSTGDDEKLFF
TRBD2	TRBV30	.	TRBJ2-3	TGTGCCTGGAGTCTGGCGGGGGACACAGATACGCAGTATTTT	CAWSLAGDTDTQYF
.	TRBV2	.	TRBJ2-5	TGTGCCAGCAGCACCCCGTGGGTATCCCAAGAGACCCAGTACTTC	CASSTPWVSQETQYF
TRBD2	TRBV4-3	.	TRBJ2-1	TGCGCCAGCAGCCAAGGGAGCGGGGACCACAATGAGCAGTTCTTC	CASSQGSGDHNEQFF
TRBD1	TRBV6-1	.	TRBJ2-1	TGTGCCAGCAGTGGGACAGGGGGTATGTACAATGAGCAGTTCTTC	CASSGTGGMYNEQFF
TRBD2	TRBV29-1	once	TRBJ2-7	TGCAGCGTTCTAGCGGGAGGATCCCGCGAGCAGTACTTC	CSVLAGGSREQYF
.	TRBV7-3	.	TRBJ2-5	TGTGCCAGCAGCTTAACAGCAGCCTTCATGGGGACCCAGTACTTC	CASSLTAAFMGTQYF
.	TRBV6-1	.	TRBJ2-2	TGTGCCAGCAGTGCTATCACCGGGGAGCTGTTTTTT	CASSAITGELFF
.	TRBV7-9	.	TRBJ2-3	TGTGCCAGCAGCCCTAAGGGCTTCACAGATACGCAGTATTTT	CASSPKGFTDTQYF
.	TRBV7-9	.	TRBJ1-2	TGTGCCAGCAGCTTAGTTCCGGGGGTAGTTGACTATGGCTACACCTTC	CASSLVPGVVDYGYTF
.	TRBV6-5	.	TRBJ1-2	TGTGCCAGCAGTGTGTCAGGATTAGATGGCTACACCTTC	CASSVSGLDGYTF
.	TRBV30	.	TRBJ1-2	TGTGCCTGGAGTGTAGGTAAAAACTATGGCTACACCTTC	CAWSVGKNYGYTF
.	TRBV9	.	TRBJ2-7	TGTGCCAGCAGCGTGGCCGGAAATGAGTACGAGCAGTACTTC	CASSVAGNEYEQYF
TRBD2	TRBV29-1	.	TRBJ2-5	TGCAGCGTTGTAGCGGGAGTGGAGACCCAGTACTTC	CSVVAGVETQYF
TRBD1	TRBV4-1	.	TRBJ2-4	TGCGCCAGCAGCCGGGGGCAGGGGGCCCCGGAAAACATTCAGTACTTC	CASSRGQGAPENIQYF
.	TRBV7-9	.	TRBJ2-3	TGTGCCAGCAGCTCATCCCTTGGCTTTACCGCTAGCACAGATACGCAGTATTTT	CASSSSLGFTASTDTQYF
TRBD1	TRBV7-8	.	TRBJ2-5	TGTGCCAGCAACCGGATCGGGACAGGGGAGGTAGTTGAGACCCAGTACTTC	CASNRIGTGEVVETQYF
.	TRBV11-2	few	TRBJ2-7	TGTGCCAGCAGCACGGGACTCTTGTACGAGCAGTACTTC	CASSTGLLYEQYF
TRBD1	TRBV5-6	.	TRBJ1-2	TGTGCCAGCAGCTTGGACAGGGGGCCCTATGGCTACACCTTC	CASSLDRGPYGYTF
.	TRBV7-3	.	TRBJ1-2	TGTGCCAGCAGCTTAACTGGAGAGAGGGATGGCTACACCTTC	CASSLTGERDGYTF
.	TRBV7-9	.	TRBJ2-7	TGTGCCAGCAGCCGCGACGGCTACGAGCAGTACTTC	CASSRDGYEQYF
TRBD2	TRBV7-9	.	TRBJ2-1	TGTGCCAGCAGCCCTAGCGGGGGTGGTGAGCAGTTCTTC	CASSPSGGGEQFF
.	TRBV28	.	TRBJ2-5	TGTGCCAGTAGGACCGGAGAGACCCAGTACTTC	CASRTGETQYF
TRBD2	TRBV7-2	.	TRBJ2-1	TGTGCCAGCAGCTTAGGAGTCAGCGGGAGCAGCGAGCAGTTCTTC	CASSLGVSGSSEQFF
TRBD2	TRBV4-1	.	TRBJ2-5	TGCGCCAGCAGCCAACACATGGGGATAGCGGGAGAAGAGACCCAGTACTTC	CASSQHMGIAGEETQYF
TRBD1	TRBV6-5	.	TRBJ1-2	TGTGCCAGCAGTGCCGAGACAGGGGGCGATGGCTACACCTTC	CASSAETGGDGYTF
.	TRBV5-1	.	TRBJ1-4	TGCGCCAGCAGCTTGGGTTTAGACGGTAATGAAAAACTGTTTTTT	CASSLGLDGNEKLFF
.	TRBV7-9	.	TRBJ1-2	TGTGCCAGCAGCTGGCGAGAAAATGGCTACACCTTC	CASSWRENGYTF
.	TRBV30	.	TRBJ1-6	TGTGCCTCCGAGGACGGTTATAATTCACCCCTCCACTTT	CASEDGYNSPLHF
.	TRBV7-2	.	TRBJ1-2	TGTGCCAGCAGCTCAACAGGATACTCCTATGGCTACACCTTC	CASSSTGYSYGYTF
.	TRBV19	once	TRBJ1-5	TGTGCCAGTAGTATATGGGGAGATCAGCCCCAGCATTTT	CASSIWGDQPQHF
.	TRBV7-9	.	TRBJ2-7	TGTGCCAGCAGCTTAGGGGACCGAGAAGGACACTACGAGCAGTACTTC	CASSLGDREGHYEQYF